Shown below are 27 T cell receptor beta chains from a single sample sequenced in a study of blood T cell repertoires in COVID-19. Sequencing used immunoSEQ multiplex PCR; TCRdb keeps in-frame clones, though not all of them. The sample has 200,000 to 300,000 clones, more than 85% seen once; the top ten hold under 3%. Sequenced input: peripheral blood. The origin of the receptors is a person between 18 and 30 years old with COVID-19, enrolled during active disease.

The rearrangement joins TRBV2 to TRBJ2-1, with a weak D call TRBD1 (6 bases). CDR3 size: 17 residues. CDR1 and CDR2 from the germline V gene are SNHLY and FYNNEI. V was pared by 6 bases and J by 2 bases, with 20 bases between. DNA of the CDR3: TGTGCCAGCAGCCGGGACACGTTCCTTCCCACCTACAATGAGCAGTTCTTC. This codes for CASSRDTFLPTYNEQFF.

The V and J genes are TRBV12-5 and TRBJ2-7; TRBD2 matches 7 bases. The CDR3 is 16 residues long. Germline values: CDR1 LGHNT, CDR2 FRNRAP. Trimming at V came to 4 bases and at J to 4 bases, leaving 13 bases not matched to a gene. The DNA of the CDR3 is TGTGCTAGTGGTTCGTCCATCGGACTAGTGAAGTACGAGCAGTACTTC. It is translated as CASGSSIGLVKYEQYF.

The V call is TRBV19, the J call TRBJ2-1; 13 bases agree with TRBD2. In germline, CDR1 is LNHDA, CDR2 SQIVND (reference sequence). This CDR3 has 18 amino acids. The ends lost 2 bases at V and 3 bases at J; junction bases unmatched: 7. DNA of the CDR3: TGTGCCAGTAGTATATGGCGGACTAGCGGGAGTGGCTACAATGAGCAGTTCTTC. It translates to CASSIWRTSGSGYNEQFF.

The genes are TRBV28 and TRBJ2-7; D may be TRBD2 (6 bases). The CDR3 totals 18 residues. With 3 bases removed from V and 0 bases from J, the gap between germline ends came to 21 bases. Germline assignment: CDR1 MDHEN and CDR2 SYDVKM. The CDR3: CASSFSKSAGSYSYEQYF. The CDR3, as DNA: TGTGCCAGCAGTTTTAGTAAGAGTGCGGGATCATACTCCTACGAGCAGTACTTC.

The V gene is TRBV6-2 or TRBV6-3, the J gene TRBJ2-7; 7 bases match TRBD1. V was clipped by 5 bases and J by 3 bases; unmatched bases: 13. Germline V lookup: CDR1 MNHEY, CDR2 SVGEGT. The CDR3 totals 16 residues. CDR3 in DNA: TGTGCCAGCAGTCCATCCCCGGGACAGTACCGCTACGAGCAGTACTTC. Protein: CASSPSPGQYRYEQYF.

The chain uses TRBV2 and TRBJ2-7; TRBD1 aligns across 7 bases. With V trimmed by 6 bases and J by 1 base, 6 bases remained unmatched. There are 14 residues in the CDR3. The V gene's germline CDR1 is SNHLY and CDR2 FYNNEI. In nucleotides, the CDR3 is TGTGCCAGCAGCGGGGACAGAACTTCCTACGAGCAGTACTTC. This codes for CASSGDRTSYEQYF.

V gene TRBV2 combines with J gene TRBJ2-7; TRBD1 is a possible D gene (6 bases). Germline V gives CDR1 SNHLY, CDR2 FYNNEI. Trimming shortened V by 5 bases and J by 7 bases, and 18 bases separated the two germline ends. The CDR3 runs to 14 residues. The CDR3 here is CASSSYRDLGEQYF. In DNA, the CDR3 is TGTGCCAGCAGTTCTTACAGGGACCTGGGGGAGCAGTACTTC.

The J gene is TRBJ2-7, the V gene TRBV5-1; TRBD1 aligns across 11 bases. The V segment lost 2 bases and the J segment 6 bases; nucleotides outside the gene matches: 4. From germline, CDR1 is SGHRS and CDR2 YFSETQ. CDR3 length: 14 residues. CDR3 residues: CASSLPGQGVEQYF. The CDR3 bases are TGCGCCAGCAGCTTACCGGGACAGGGGGTCGAGCAGTACTTC.

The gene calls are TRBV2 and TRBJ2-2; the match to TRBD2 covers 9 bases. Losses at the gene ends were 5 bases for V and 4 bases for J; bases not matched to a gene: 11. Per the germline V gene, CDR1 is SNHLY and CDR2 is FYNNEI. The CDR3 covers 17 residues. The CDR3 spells CASSPAGTSSFTGELFF. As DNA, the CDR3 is TGTGCCAGCAGTCCGGCCGGGACTAGCTCATTCACCGGGGAGCTGTTTTTT.

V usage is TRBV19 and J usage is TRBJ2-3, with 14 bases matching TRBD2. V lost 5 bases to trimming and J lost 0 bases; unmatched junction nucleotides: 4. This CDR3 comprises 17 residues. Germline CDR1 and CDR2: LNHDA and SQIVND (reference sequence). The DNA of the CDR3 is TGTGCCAGTAGTTGGACTAGCGGGGGGCTAAGCACAGATACGCAGTATTTT. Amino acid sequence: CASSWTSGGLSTDTQYF.

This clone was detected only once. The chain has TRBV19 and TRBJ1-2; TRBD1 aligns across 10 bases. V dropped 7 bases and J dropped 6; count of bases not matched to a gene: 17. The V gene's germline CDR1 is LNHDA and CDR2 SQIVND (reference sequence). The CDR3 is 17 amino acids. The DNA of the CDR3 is TGTGCCAGTACCTTAATGACGTCCGGGACAGGGGTAGATGGCTACACCTTC. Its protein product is CASTLMTSGTGVDGYTF.

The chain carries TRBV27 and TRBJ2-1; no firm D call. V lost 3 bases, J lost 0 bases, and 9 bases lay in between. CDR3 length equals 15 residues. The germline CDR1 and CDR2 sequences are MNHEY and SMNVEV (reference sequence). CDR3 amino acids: CASSLAASSYNEQFF. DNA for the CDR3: TGTGCCAGCAGTTTGGCGGCGAGCTCCTACAATGAGCAGTTCTTC.

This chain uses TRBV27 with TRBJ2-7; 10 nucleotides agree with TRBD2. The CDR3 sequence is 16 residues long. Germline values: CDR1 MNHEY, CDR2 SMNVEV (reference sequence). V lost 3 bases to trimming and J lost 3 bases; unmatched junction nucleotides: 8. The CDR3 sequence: CASSFIGSGRFYEQYF. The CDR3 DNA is TGTGCCAGCAGTTTTATCGGTAGCGGGAGGTTCTACGAGCAGTACTTC.

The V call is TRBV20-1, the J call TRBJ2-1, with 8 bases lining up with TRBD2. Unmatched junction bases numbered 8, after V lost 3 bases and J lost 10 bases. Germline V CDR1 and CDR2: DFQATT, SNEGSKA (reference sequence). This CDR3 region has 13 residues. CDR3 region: CSASFLAGVEQFF. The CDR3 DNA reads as TGCAGTGCTAGTTTCCTAGCGGGTGTCGAGCAGTTCTTC.

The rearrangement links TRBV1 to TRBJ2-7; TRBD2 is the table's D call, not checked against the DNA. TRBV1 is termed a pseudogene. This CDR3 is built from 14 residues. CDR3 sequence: CTSSLSDPENEQYF. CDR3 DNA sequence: TGCACCAGCAGCCTAAGTGACCCGGAGAACGAGCAGTACTTC.

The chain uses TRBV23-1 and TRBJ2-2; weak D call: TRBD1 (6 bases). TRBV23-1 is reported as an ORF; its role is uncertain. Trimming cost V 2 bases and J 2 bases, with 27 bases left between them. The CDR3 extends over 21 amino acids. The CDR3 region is CASSQGSTGSLPLGNTGELFF. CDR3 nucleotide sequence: TGCGCCAGCAGTCAAGGGTCGACAGGAAGCCTACCTTTGGGAAACACCGGGGAGCTGTTTTTT.

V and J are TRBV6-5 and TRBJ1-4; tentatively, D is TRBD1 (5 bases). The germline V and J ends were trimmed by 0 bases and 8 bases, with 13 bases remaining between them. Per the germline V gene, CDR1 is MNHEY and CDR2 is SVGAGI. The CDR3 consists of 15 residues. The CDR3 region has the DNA TGTGCCAGCAGTTACTCTACGGGGGGGAGCGAAAAACTGTTTTTT. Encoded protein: CASSYSTGGSEKLFF.

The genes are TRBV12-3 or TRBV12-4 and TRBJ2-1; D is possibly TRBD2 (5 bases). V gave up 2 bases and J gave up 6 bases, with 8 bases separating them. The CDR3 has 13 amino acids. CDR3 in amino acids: CASSLLALNEQFF. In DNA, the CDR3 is TGTGCCAGCAGTTTACTAGCCCTCAATGAGCAGTTCTTC.

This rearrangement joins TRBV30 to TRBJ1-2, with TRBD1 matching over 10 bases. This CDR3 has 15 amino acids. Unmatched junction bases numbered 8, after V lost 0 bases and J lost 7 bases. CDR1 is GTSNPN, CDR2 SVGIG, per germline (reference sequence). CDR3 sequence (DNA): TGTGCCTGGAGTGTACTGACAGGGGGCGAAACTGGCTACACCTTC. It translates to CAWSVLTGGETGYTF. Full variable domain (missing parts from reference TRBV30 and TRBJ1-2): SQTIHQWPATLVQPVGSPLSLECTVEGTSNPNLYWYRQAAGRGLQLLFYSVGIGQISSEVPQNLSASRPQDRQFILSSKKLLLSDSGFYLCAWSVLTGGETGYTFGSGTRLTVV.

In nucleotides, the CDR3 is TGTGCCAGCAGTGATGGCCGGGGGACCTACGAGCAGTACTTC. This codes for CASSDGRGTYEQYF. The chain has TRBV25-1 and TRBJ2-7; weak D call: TRBD2 (6 bases). Germline V gives CDR1 MGHDK, CDR2 SYGVNS. Trimming left V 3 bases short and J 2 bases short, with 11 bases between. This CDR3 contains 14 residues.

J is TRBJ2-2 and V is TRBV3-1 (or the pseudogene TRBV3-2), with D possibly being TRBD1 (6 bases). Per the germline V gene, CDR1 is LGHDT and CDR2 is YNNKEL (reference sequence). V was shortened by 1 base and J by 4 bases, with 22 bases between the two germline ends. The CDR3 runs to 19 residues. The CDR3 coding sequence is TGTGCCAGCAGCCAAGCCCGACCGGGACACCCATTCACCACCGGGGAGCTGTTTTTT. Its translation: CASSQARPGHPFTTGELFF.

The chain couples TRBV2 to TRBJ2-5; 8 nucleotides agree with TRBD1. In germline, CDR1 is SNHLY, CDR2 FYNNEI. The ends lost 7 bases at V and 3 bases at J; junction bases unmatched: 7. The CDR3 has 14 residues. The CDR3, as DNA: TGTGCCAGCAACCTTGACAGGGGTAAAGAGACCCAGTACTTC. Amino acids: CASNLDRGKETQYF.

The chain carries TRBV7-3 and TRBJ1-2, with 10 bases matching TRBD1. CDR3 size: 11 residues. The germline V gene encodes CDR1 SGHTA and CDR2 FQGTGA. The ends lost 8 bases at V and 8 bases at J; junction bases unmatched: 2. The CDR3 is CASGTGVGYTF. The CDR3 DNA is TGTGCCAGCGGGACAGGGGTAGGCTACACCTTC.

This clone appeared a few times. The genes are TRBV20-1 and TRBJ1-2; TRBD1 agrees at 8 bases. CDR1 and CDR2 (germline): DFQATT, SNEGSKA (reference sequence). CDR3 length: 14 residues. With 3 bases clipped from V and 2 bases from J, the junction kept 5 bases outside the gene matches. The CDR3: CSASPGTGNYGYTF. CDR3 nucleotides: TGCAGTGCTAGTCCCGGGACAGGAAACTATGGCTACACCTTC.

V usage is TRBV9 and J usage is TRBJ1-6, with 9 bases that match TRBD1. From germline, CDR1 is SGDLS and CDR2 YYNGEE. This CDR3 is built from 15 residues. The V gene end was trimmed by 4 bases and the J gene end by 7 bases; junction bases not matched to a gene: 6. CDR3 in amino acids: CASSREQGANSPLHF. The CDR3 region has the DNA TGTGCCAGCAGCAGGGAACAGGGGGCGAATTCACCCCTCCACTTT. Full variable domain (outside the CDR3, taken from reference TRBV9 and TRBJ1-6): DSGVTQTPKHLITATGQRVTLRCSPRSGDLSVYWYQQSLDQGLQFLIQYYNGEERAKGNILERFSAQQFPDLHSELNLSSLELGDSALYFCASSREQGANSPLHFGNGTRLTVT.

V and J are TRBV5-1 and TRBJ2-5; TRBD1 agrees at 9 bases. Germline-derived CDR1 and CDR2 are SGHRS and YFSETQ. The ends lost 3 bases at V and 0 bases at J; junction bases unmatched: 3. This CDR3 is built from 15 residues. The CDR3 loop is CASSWDRDYQETQYF. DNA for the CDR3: TGCGCCAGCAGCTGGGACAGGGACTACCAAGAGACCCAGTACTTC.

The CDR3 sequence: CASSLWAGGGPDTQYF. The DNA of the CDR3 is TGTGCCAGCAGTTTATGGGCGGGAGGCGGTCCAGATACGCAGTATTTT. This chain joins TRBV28 and TRBJ2-3; 8 positions agree with TRBD2. The J segment lost 4 bases and the V segment lost 0 bases, leaving 6 bases of the junction unmatched. The CDR3 runs 16 residues. Per the germline V gene, CDR1 is MDHEN and CDR2 is SYDVKM.